This is a list of T cell receptor beta chains from one sample in a study of human T cells and chemical hapten exposure. TCRdb re-derived calls from the RACE reads in MiXCR, one entry per CDR3 protein. The table lists about 81,000 distinct CDR3 sequences, more than 8.5% of them singletons. The input for sequencing was whole blood, taken in connection with sensitization to the hapten diphenylcyclopropenone (DPC). Receptors were obtained from a woman aged 30 to 39 with alopecia areata. Some clones in this sample may be carry-over from other donors' samples. CDR3s include the opening cysteine and the closing phenylalanine or tryptophan.

v_gene: TRBV20-1; j_gene: TRBJ2-2; CDR3aa: CSFSETNTGELFF
v_gene: TRBV5-1; j_gene: TRBJ2-3; CDR3aa: CASSLDGGGRTDTQYF
v_gene: TRBV20-1; j_gene: TRBJ1-3; CDR3aa: CSAADRGRGNTIYF
v_gene: TRBV29-1; j_gene: TRBJ2-1; CDR3aa: CSVVGTGFEQFF
v_gene: TRBV28; j_gene: TRBJ2-2; CDR3aa: CASSFQGPRGELFF
v_gene: TRBV5-1; j_gene: TRBJ1-6; CDR3aa: CASSPGIQVTSDSPLHF
v_gene: TRBV6-2/TRBV6-3; j_gene: TRBJ1-5; CDR3aa: CASSYVAGTDTHSNQPQHF
v_gene: TRBV11-2; j_gene: TRBJ2-3; CDR3aa: CASSLVPPDTQYF
v_gene: TRBV11-2; j_gene: TRBJ2-3; CDR3aa: CASSLRRLLGTDTQYF
v_gene: TRBV3-1; j_gene: TRBJ1-5; CDR3aa: CASSQSSRGPNQPQHF
v_gene: TRBV6-6; j_gene: TRBJ1-1; CDR3aa: CASSASGSTEAFF
v_gene: TRBV6-2/TRBV6-3; j_gene: TRBJ1-1; CDR3aa: CASLGTSGPNTEAFF
v_gene: TRBV18; j_gene: TRBJ2-5; CDR3aa: CASSQGLAQETQYF
v_gene: TRBV3-1; j_gene: TRBJ1-4; CDR3aa: CASSQRGEKLFF
v_gene: TRBV27; j_gene: TRBJ2-5; CDR3aa: CASSREYQETQYF
v_gene: TRBV11-3; j_gene: TRBJ1-1; CDR3aa: CASSLTGGAFF
v_gene: TRBV7-6; j_gene: TRBJ1-1; CDR3aa: CASSATPLGTEAFF
v_gene: TRBV18; j_gene: TRBJ2-7; CDR3aa: CASSPPSVPEQYF
v_gene: TRBV5-4; j_gene: TRBJ2-2; CDR3aa: CASSFRRSGELFF
v_gene: TRBV2; j_gene: TRBJ2-6; CDR3aa: CASSGDRAGANVLTF
v_gene: TRBV7-2; j_gene: TRBJ2-1; CDR3aa: CASNFRDHNEQFF
v_gene: TRBV28; j_gene: TRBJ1-2; CDR3aa: CASSLNPQGGYGYTF
v_gene: TRBV20-1; j_gene: TRBJ2-7; CDR3aa: CSATPLAGDTYEQYF
v_gene: TRBV29-1; j_gene: TRBJ1-1; CDR3aa: CSVDGQGLTEAFF
v_gene: TRBV5-4; j_gene: TRBJ2-5; CDR3aa: CASSRLLDRQETQYF